These T cell receptor beta chains were read from a single sample in a study of metastatic and nonmetastatic thyroid tumors. TCRdb re-called the PCR reads via MiXCR. In the table there are 30,000 to 35,000 clones, 15% to 20% of which are singletons. The sample was blood. The origin of the receptors is a female donor with papillary thyroid cancer or a benign thyroid nodule (not recorded which). Some clones in this sample may be carry-over from other donors' samples. The CDR3 runs from the conserved cysteine through the conserved F or W. Fields, in order: D gene, clone size, V gene, J gene, CDR3 protein, CDR3 DNA. D genes are given only for firm matches. Not every row has a clone size; where given, it reads once, few, many or a size class.

TRBD1	many	TRBV28	TRBJ2-7	CASSPGQGLAEQYF	TGTGCCAGCAGCCCTGGACAGGGGCTCGCCGAGCAGTACTTC
TRBD1	NA	TRBV6-2/TRBV6-3	TRBJ2-2	CASSYSGQGAGTGELFF	TGTGCCAGCAGTTACTCGGGTCAGGGGGCCGGCACCGGGGAGCTGTTTTTT
TRBD1	NA	TRBV4-1	TRBJ2-7	CASSQGNRGYEQYF	TGCGCCAGCAGCCAAGGGAACAGGGGTTACGAGCAGTACTTC
NA	NA	TRBV15	TRBJ1-1	CPTSRSGGWPSNTEAFF	TGTCCCACCAGCAGATCCGGGGGGTGGCCATCGAACACTGAAGCTTTCTTT
NA	NA	TRBV7-2	TRBJ2-1	CASSPTTLLVGEQFF	TGTGCCAGCAGCCCGACAACCCTACTAGTTGGGGAGCAGTTCTTC
NA	many	TRBV19	TRBJ2-2	CASSIDIGRVNTGELFF	TGTGCCAGTAGTATAGATATAGGGCGGGTAAACACCGGGGAGCTGTTTTTT
NA	many	TRBV7-6	TRBJ1-3	CASSPGDFISGNTIYF	TGTGCCAGCAGCCCAGGAGATTTCATCTCTGGAAACACCATATATTTT
TRBD2	many	TRBV9	TRBJ2-2	CASSVVGSGGPRTGELFF	TGTGCCAGCAGCGTAGTGGGTAGCGGGGGCCCACGGACCGGGGAGCTGTTTTTT
TRBD2	NA	TRBV11-1	TRBJ2-1	CASSLRRRTGGNNEQFF	TGTGCCAGCAGCTTACGGCGGCGAACGGGAGGGAACAATGAGCAGTTCTTC
NA	once	TRBV30	TRBJ1-2	CAWSYALGSYGYTF	TGTGCCTGGAGTTACGCGTTGGGGAGTTATGGCTACACCTTC
NA	NA	TRBV6-1	TRBJ2-5	CASSGTGMETQYF	TGTGCCAGCAGTGGTACAGGGATGGAGACCCAGTACTTC
NA	NA	TRBV5-1	TRBJ2-6	CASSPGGYGANVLTF	TGCGCCAGCAGCCCGGGCGGGTATGGGGCCAACGTCCTGACTTTC
NA	many	TRBV5-1	TRBJ2-1	CASSPSGPSYNEQFF	TGCGCCAGCAGCCCGAGCGGGCCGTCCTACAATGAGCAGTTCTTC
NA	NA	TRBV18	TRBJ1-6	CASPPEAGNSPLHF	TGTGCCAGCCCACCAGAGGCAGGGAATTCGCCCCTCCACTTT
TRBD2	few	TRBV6-2/TRBV6-3	TRBJ2-7	CASSWTSGLEQYF	TGTGCCAGCAGTTGGACTAGCGGCCTTGAGCAGTACTTC
TRBD2	many	TRBV12-3/TRBV12-4	TRBJ2-1	CASSLTSGGYNEQFF	TGTGCCAGCAGCCTTACTAGCGGGGGGTACAATGAGCAGTTCTTC
NA	once	TRBV5-1	TRBJ1-6	CASSLKGIDSSYNSPLHF	TGCGCCAGCAGCTTAAAGGGTATCGATAGCTCCTATAATTCACCCCTCCACTTT
TRBD2	few	TRBV6-5	TRBJ2-3	CASSYSAGGADTQYF	TGTGCCAGCAGTTACTCAGCGGGGGGCGCGGATACGCAGTATTTT
TRBD2	many	TRBV18	TRBJ2-1	CASSPAGTRYNEQFF	TGTGCCAGCTCACCCGCCGGGACTAGATACAATGAGCAGTTCTTC
TRBD1	few	TRBV12-5	TRBJ1-2	CASGLRTGQGASWGYTF	TGTGCTAGTGGTTTGCGGACGGGACAGGGGGCTTCGTGGGGCTACACCTTC
TRBD1	many	TRBV28	TRBJ2-5	CASSSPSGQGSETQYF	TGTGCCAGCAGTTCCCCCTCGGGACAGGGATCGGAGACCCAGTACTTC
NA	medium-sized	TRBV5-8	TRBJ1-6	CASSLVEAANSPLHF	TGTGCCAGCAGCTTGGTTGAGGCGGCAAATTCACCCCTCCACTTT
TRBD2	many	TRBV20-1	TRBJ2-3	CSARTSGSTDTQYF	TGCAGTGCTAGAACTAGCGGGAGCACAGATACGCAGTATTTT
NA	many	TRBV20-1	TRBJ2-7	CSARSWSTYEQYF	TGCAGTGCTAGGAGTTGGAGCACCTACGAGCAGTACTTC
TRBD2	NA	TRBV11-2	TRBJ2-1	CASSPTGLAGQGHNEQFF	TGTGCCAGCAGCCCTACTGGACTAGCGGGACAAGGTCACAATGAGCAGTTCTTC
NA	medium-sized	TRBV11-3	TRBJ2-7	CATKPNGVAEDYEQYF	TGTGCCACAAAGCCAAACGGAGTAGCGGAAGACTACGAGCAGTACTTC
TRBD2	few	TRBV6-2/TRBV6-3	TRBJ2-4	CASSSPSGIAKNIQYF	TGTGCCAGCAGTTCCCCCAGCGGGATAGCCAAAAACATTCAGTACTTC
NA	NA	TRBV6-2/TRBV6-3	TRBJ1-2	CASSYGQGSNYGYTF	TGTGCCAGCAGTTACGGGCAGGGAAGTAACTATGGCTACACCTTC
TRBD2	few	TRBV29-1	TRBJ2-2	CSDIQREANTGELFF	TGCAGCGACATTCAGCGGGAAGCGAACACCGGGGAGCTGTTTTTT
NA	many	TRBV20-1	TRBJ1-1	CSVTGGSGTEAFF	TGCAGTGTCACGGGGGGCTCGGGAACTGAAGCTTTCTTT